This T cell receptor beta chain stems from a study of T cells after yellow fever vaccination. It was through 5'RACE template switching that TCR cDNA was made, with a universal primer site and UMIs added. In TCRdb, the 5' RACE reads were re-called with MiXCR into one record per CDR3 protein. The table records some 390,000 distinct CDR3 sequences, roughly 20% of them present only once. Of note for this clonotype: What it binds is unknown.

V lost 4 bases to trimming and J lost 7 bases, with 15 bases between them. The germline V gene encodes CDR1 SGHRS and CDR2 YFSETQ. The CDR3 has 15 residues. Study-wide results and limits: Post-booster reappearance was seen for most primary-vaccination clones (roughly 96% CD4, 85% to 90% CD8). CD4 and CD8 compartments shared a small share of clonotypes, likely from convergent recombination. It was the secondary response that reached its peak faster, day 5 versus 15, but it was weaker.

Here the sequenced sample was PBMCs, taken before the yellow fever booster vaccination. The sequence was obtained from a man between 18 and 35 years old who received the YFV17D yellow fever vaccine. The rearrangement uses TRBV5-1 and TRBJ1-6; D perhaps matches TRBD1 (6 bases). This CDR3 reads CASSPAGGANSPLHF. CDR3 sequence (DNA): TGCGCCAGCAGCCCCGCCGGGGGCGCGAATTCACCCCTCCACTTT.